The entry below describes one T cell receptor (beta chain). This sample was included in a study of blood T cell repertoires in COVID-19. The assay was immunoSEQ multiplex PCR, and TCRdb's table has in-frame clones only and misses some. The sample consists of some 45,000 clones, 92% of them appearing once. The CDR3 covers 17 residues. Trimming pared 5 bases from V and 0 bases from J, leaving 14 bases between. Germline V gives CDR1 MNHEY, CDR2 SMNVEV (reference sequence). Sequenced sample: peripheral blood. This receptor was obtained from a human donor in a cohort sampled during active COVID-19. The chain employs TRBV27 and TRBJ2-6, with D possibly being TRBD1 (5 bases). CDR3 nucleotide sequence: TGTGCCAGCAGTCTGACAGCGCAAAGCTCTGGGGCCAACGTCCTGACTTTC. Protein: CASSLTAQSSGANVLTF.